This entry is about one T cell receptor (beta chain). This entry belongs to a study of blood T cell repertoires in COVID-19. The trim removed 0 bases at V and 3 bases at J, leaving 2 bases unmatched. The CDR3 runs to 16 residues. CDR1 and CDR2 from the germline V gene are SGHRS and YFSETQ. The authors' processing: Estimates of nucleated cell counts were drawn from the amplification of reference gene primers. Assay: immunoSEQ multiplex PCR; the TCRdb copy retains only in-frame clones and omits some. The V and J calls and the clone size are those of that table, but D and trimming were determined from the DNA. Of just over 95,000 clones listed, roughly nine tenths are singletons.

The TCR sequence derives from a middle-aged man with acute or convalescent COVID-19. Material for sequencing was peripheral blood. The chain has TRBV5-1 and TRBJ2-1; 11 bases are a match to TRBD2. Here the CDR3 reads CASSLVAGGNYNEQFF. CDR3 nucleotide sequence: TGCGCCAGCAGCTTGGTAGCGGGAGGGAACTACAATGAGCAGTTCTTC.